The table lists the clone carrying this TCR beta chain with many counts. Its antigen is unknown. MiXCR, run by TCRdb on the 5' RACE reads, gives a single entry per CDR3 protein. The sample yields nearly 3,000 distinct CDR3 sequences, 6% to 7% seen once. The time point denotes: sample taken at primary tumor resection. Samples came from 60 to 75 TRACERx patients with untreated early-stage lung cancer. This entry is derived from a study of spatial heterogeneity in lung cancer. This CDR3 has 13 amino acids. CDR1 and CDR2 from the germline V gene are MNHEY and SVGEGT. The V and J ends lost 8 bases and 3 bases, in that order; junction bases with no gene match: 3. The study, taken as a whole, reports: Counts of expanded alpha and beta TCRs within tumors tracked the tumor nonsynonymous mutation count.

The J gene is TRBJ2-7, the V gene TRBV6-2 or TRBV6-3, with 11 positions matching TRBD1. The receptor's source is a female donor with early-stage non-small cell lung cancer. The sample here was lung tumor tissue, taken at surgery. CDR3 residues: CASGGTGGYEQYF. Here the CDR3 DNA reads TGTGCCAGCGGAGGGACAGGGGGCTACGAGCAGTACTTC.